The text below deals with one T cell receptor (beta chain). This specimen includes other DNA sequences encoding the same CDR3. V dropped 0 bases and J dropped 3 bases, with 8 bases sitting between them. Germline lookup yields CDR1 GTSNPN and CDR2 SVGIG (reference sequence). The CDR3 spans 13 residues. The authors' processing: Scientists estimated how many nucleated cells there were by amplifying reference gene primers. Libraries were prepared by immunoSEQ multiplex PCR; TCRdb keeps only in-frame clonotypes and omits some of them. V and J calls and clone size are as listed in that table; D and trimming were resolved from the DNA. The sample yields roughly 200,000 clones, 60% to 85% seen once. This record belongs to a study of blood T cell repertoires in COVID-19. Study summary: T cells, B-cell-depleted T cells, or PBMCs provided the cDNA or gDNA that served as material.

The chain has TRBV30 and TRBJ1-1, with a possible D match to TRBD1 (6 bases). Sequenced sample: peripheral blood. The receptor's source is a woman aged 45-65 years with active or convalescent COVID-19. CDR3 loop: CAWSVQGYTEAFF. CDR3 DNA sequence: TGTGCCTGGAGTGTCCAGGGGTACACTGAAGCTTTCTTT.